A selection of T cell receptor beta chains follows, all from one sample in a study of cytomegalovirus exposure and HLA in healthy donors. Using immunoSEQ multiplex PCR, the repertoire was profiled, and TCRdb retains in-frame clones only, with some absent. Found here are 250,000 to 350,000 clones, around 65% of them singletons; the top ten hold 2% to 2.5%. Sequenced material: PBMCs. The receptors were gathered from a female donor in good health and CMV-seronegative. The CDR3 runs from the conserved cysteine through the conserved F or W. The order of the fields is V gene, D gene, J gene, CDR3 protein, CDR3 DNA. The D gene is left open where the match is weak.

v_gene: TRBV28; d_gene: TRBD1; j_gene: TRBJ2-7; CDR3aa: CASRPGQGPYEQYF; CDR3nt: TGTGCCAGCAGACCGGGACAGGGACCCTACGAGCAGTACTTC
v_gene: TRBV5-4; d_gene: TRBD2; j_gene: TRBJ2-3; CDR3aa: CASSLGTSDTDTQYF; CDR3nt: TGTGCCAGCAGCTTGGGGACTAGTGACACAGATACGCAGTATTTT
v_gene: TRBV19; d_gene: -; j_gene: TRBJ1-5; CDR3aa: CASRSLIQLPQHF; CDR3nt: TGTGCCAGTAGGAGCCTCATACAGCTTCCCCAGCATTTT
v_gene: TRBV7-9; d_gene: TRBD2; j_gene: TRBJ2-1; CDR3aa: CASSSIGTSGRNEQFF; CDR3nt: TGTGCCAGCAGCTCCATTGGGACTAGCGGGCGCAATGAGCAGTTCTTC
v_gene: TRBV7-8; d_gene: -; j_gene: TRBJ2-1; CDR3aa: CASSPFAGSSYNEQFF; CDR3nt: TGTGCCAGCAGCCCTTTTGCGGGTAGCTCCTACAATGAGCAGTTCTTC
v_gene: TRBV18; d_gene: TRBD1; j_gene: TRBJ1-1; CDR3aa: CASSEGQGRNTEAFF; CDR3nt: TGTGCCAGCTCGGAAGGACAGGGGAGGAACACTGAAGCTTTCTTT
v_gene: TRBV5-4; d_gene: -; j_gene: TRBJ2-7; CDR3aa: CASSVDGLSSYEQYF; CDR3nt: TGTGCCAGCAGCGTGGACGGTCTTAGCTCCTACGAGCAGTACTTC
v_gene: TRBV27; d_gene: -; j_gene: TRBJ2-1; CDR3aa: CASSFSNEQFF; CDR3nt: TGTGCCAGCAGTTTTAGCAATGAGCAGTTCTTC
v_gene: TRBV9; d_gene: TRBD2; j_gene: TRBJ2-3; CDR3aa: CASSSSGRATQYF; CDR3nt: TGTGCCAGCAGCTCTAGCGGGAGGGCTACGCAGTATTTT
v_gene: TRBV9; d_gene: TRBD1; j_gene: TRBJ2-3; CDR3aa: CASSHGLNRQGYTDTQYF; CDR3nt: TGTGCCAGCAGCCACGGCCTGAACCGACAGGGGTACACAGATACGCAGTATTTT
v_gene: TRBV6-6; d_gene: TRBD2; j_gene: TRBJ2-3; CDR3aa: CASRNLAGDTQYF; CDR3nt: TGTGCCAGCAGAAATCTAGCGGGCGATACGCAGTATTTT
v_gene: TRBV5-1; d_gene: TRBD1; j_gene: TRBJ1-2; CDR3aa: CASSPLSGTAMISF; CDR3nt: TGCGCCAGCAGCCCCTTATCCGGGACAGCGATGATCAGCTTC
v_gene: TRBV15; d_gene: -; j_gene: TRBJ2-1; CDR3aa: CATSTLSRGGLVSYNEQFF; CDR3nt: TGTGCCACCAGCACACTCAGCAGGGGCGGGTTGGTTTCCTACAATGAGCAGTTCTTC
v_gene: TRBV27; d_gene: -; j_gene: TRBJ2-3; CDR3aa: CASRSFVWEGTDTQYF; CDR3nt: TGTGCCAGCAGGTCGTTCGTGTGGGAGGGCACAGATACGCAGTATTTT